The clone carrying this TCR beta chain was found once. Its antigen is unidentified. The Oncomine TCR Beta short-read assay generated sequence data from the DNA of cultured CD4+ T cells. Using its own MiXCR run on the PCR reads, TCRdb lists one record per CDR3 protein. The data hold around 7,800 distinct CDR3 sequences, with 58% observed a single time. This sample was taken from a study of vaccination and CD4 T cells after COVID-19. Treatment defined: roughly ten-day PBMC culture with coronavirus spike peptide pools or control peptides (ViraFEST assay). V lost 3 bases and J 4 bases, leaving 18 bases between the germline ends. The germline V gene encodes CDR1 MNHEY and CDR2 SVGEGT. This CDR3 has 16 residues. Notes on the study in general: For SARS-CoV-2-reactive clonotypes, the median went from 21 to 38, a nonsignificant increase.

The material sequenced was CD4+ T cells from blood, cultured in vitro. The TCR originated in a human donor who had recovered from COVID-19. V gene TRBV6-2 or TRBV6-3 combines with J gene TRBJ1-1, with TRBD1 as a possible D gene (5 bases). This chain's CDR3 is CASSYTRGRGVTEAFF. CDR3 nucleotide sequence: TGTGCCAGCAGTTATACGCGCGGAAGGGGCGTCACTGAAGCTTTCTTT.